This TCR beta chain was found in a study of post-analysis software for immune sequencing data. Study-level background: Disease courses included relapsing-remitting, secondary progressive and progressive-relapsing multiple sclerosis. Overall study results and limits: F measure grouped same-batch samples tightly together. The study found TRBV5-6, TRBV5-1 and TRBV20-1 among about 5 TRBV segments more frequent in patients than controls. Multiple sclerosis was associated with a significant reduction in normalized Chao1 diversity relative to controls.

This clonotype appeared a few times. Its antigen remains unknown. Unique molecular identifiers were carried by the TCR beta cDNA libraries. T cells numbering roughly 1 to 10 million yielded a few hundred thousand cDNA molecules. TCRdb ran MiXCR on the PCR reads and lists one entry per CDR3 protein. Of 400,000 to 500,000 distinct CDR3 sequences listed, 30% to 40% are singletons. V lost 0 bases and J lost 2, with 16 bases in between. This CDR3 spans 17 amino acids. Germline V gene data show CDR1 as LGHNA and CDR2 as YNFKEQ. Sequencing input: blood. The J gene is TRBJ1-1, the V gene TRBV4-2; D is perhaps TRBD1 (5 bases). The TCR sequence derives from a girl aged 2 to 10 with multiple sclerosis. In DNA, the CDR3 is TGTGCCAGCAGCCAAGATTACGAAGCAGGGCTAAACACTGAAGCTTTCTTT. Translated, it gives CASSQDYEAGLNTEAFF.